This T cell receptor (beta chain) was captured in a study of T cells after yellow fever vaccination (dated by TCRdb to about 2019). At the level of the whole study: The SMART-Seq v4 Ultra Low Input RNA kit was used to prepare libraries from fractions with low cell numbers. To follow T-cell clones before and after both primary and booster YFV17D yellow fever vaccination, bulk TCR alpha and beta repertoires underwent longitudinal sequencing. Two healthy male donors made up the cohort, one aged 18 to 30 years and the other aged 30 to 40 years. Blood samples were taken at several timepoints before and after primary and secondary immunization, and bulk PBMC replicates and cell subsets were isolated.

This clonotype was recorded only once. It has no known antigen specificity. Base qualities are not at hand, and no much larger clone is one base apart. One read alone is weak evidence. The run used an Illumina NovaSeq 6000. Synthesis of TCR cDNA relied on 5'RACE template switching, a step that introduced a universal primer site along with unique molecular identifiers. Priming of cDNA synthesis was performed from both the TCR alpha and TCR beta constant segments. Two PCR steps were used to amplify libraries, with sample barcodes and sequencing adapters being added in the second step. Sequencing of libraries was done on Illumina HiSeq 2500 (2x100 bp) or NovaSeq (2x150 bp). The authors processed their data as follows. Reads were demultiplexed and collapsed into UMI consensus sequences with MIGEC, and V(D)J alignment was performed with MiXCR. Vaccine-responding clonotypes were identified with edgeR using replicate PBMC samples, with FDR below 0.01 and a log2 fold change above 5 up to day 15 being required. Bulk clonotypes were assigned CD4 or CD8 identity according to which sequenced CD4 or CD8 repertoire held them at higher abundance. In-frame beta chains were kept once TCRdb had trimmed the public reads at Q25 with fastp and called clones with MiXCR. For every CDR3 protein sequence, its rows merge into one entry that carries the most common genes and DNA. For this entry, the V and J calls and clone size follow TCRdb and not the study's own pipeline. The sample has some 390,000 distinct CDR3 sequences on record, roughly 20% of them singletons. Jointly, the top ten make up 18% of the sample.

Beyond this particular receptor, the publication reports: Only a couple of donors were included in the study, so the extent to which the findings can be generalized is limited. A small share of clonotypes occurred in both CD4 and CD8 compartments, likely arising from convergent recombination. Most clones expanded after primary vaccination (almost 98% of CD4 and 80% to 90% of CD8) were re-detected after the booster, suggesting that broad memory maintenance occurred. Compared with the primary T-cell response, the secondary T-cell response was weaker but faster, peaking on day 5 rather than day 15. Computational filtering was required because FACS-sorted repertoires could contain abundant contaminating clonotypes from the bulk population.

V and J are trimmed by 5 bases and 4 bases, and the gene matches miss 9 bases of the junction. CDR1 and CDR2 were assigned from the germline V gene as SGHTA and FQGNSA. Reading from cysteine to phenylalanine, the CDR3 counts 16 amino acids. The only DNA kept is the CDR3, 48 bases in frame from the first base. According to the study, the label for this sample's treatment or condition signals: live attenuated yellow fever vaccine strain. At each blood-draw timepoint, two biological replicates of bulk PBMCs were collected. PBMCs were isolated from peripheral blood using a standard Ficoll-Paque protocol. TriZol was used to extract RNA from bulk PBMCs, from CD4 and CD8 fractions, and from dextramer-positive and dextramer-negative fractions.

The receptor's source is a young man who received the YFV17D yellow fever vaccine. The chain links TRBV7-2 with TRBJ2-3; 10 central nucleotides agree with TRBD2. The sample in question was PBMCs, obtained before the yellow fever booster vaccination. The DNA sequence reads TGTGCCAGCAGCGTAATAGCGGGGGGCCGCCCAGATACGCAGTATTTT. This gives the protein CASSVIAGGRPDTQYF.